The sequence of this T cell receptor (beta chain) was determined in a study of blood T cell repertoires in COVID-19. With 4 bases removed from V and 2 bases from J, the gap between germline ends came to 16 bases. The germline V gene encodes CDR1 SEHNR and CDR2 FQNEAQ (reference sequence). The CDR3 runs to 16 residues. Assay used: immunoSEQ multiplex PCR; TCRdb lists only in-frame clones, some missing. The data contain more than 150,000 clones, approximately 80% of them singletons. V is TRBV7-9 and J is TRBJ2-3; weak D call: TRBD2 (6 bases). This receptor was taken from a woman aged 45-65 years who had recovered from COVID-19. Sequencing was carried out using PBMCs or T cells enriched from blood (not recorded which). The CDR3 nucleotides read TGTGCCAGCAGCTCCTCTCCATGGGGGGACACAGATACGCAGTATTTT. This sequence encodes CASSSSPWGDTDTQYF.